This T cell receptor (beta chain) was obtained from a study of blood T cell repertoires in COVID-19. Study in general: Samples of COVID-19 (acute and convalescent) were obtained from the United States, Italy and Spain.

Assay: immunoSEQ multiplex PCR; the TCRdb copy retains only in-frame clones and omits some. Altogether under 200,000 clones are present, around four fifths being singletons, with the ten largest covering about 10%. From germline, CDR1 is SGHTA and CDR2 FQGNSA. The V gene lost 1 base and the J gene lost 6 bases, with 15 bases spanning the gap. This CDR3 has 15 residues. This TCR was sampled from a woman over 75 with active or convalescent COVID-19. What was sequenced was peripheral blood. The chain is built from TRBV7-2 and TRBJ1-2; D is uncertain. Written as DNA, the CDR3 is TGTGCCAGCAGCTTAGAGGCCAGCTACGGGGATGGCTACACCTTC. Its translation is CASSLEASYGDGYTF.